This TCR beta chain was recovered during a study of cytomegalovirus exposure and HLA in healthy donors. The CDR3 totals 13 residues. V dropped 9 bases and J dropped 3; count of bases not matched to a gene: 8. Germline CDR1 reads LNHDA; CDR2 reads SQIVND (reference sequence). Vbeta (60) and Jbeta (13) primers were used in the PCR. The data were produced by immunoSEQ multiplex PCR, yet TCRdb's version contains in-frame clones alone and is incomplete. The sample includes around 96,000 clones, approximately 76% of them seen just once. This clone came up a few times. Its target is unknown. General study points: In most subjects, TCR beta sequences reportedly gave accurate predictions of HLA-A and HLA-B alleles. In vitro work confirmed that three CMV-associated chains recognize CMV antigens. Later analysis revealed greater clonal expansion in HLA-associated TCR beta chains than in equally common others. Analyses of presence/absence relied on an assumption of roughly uniform sequencing depth across donors.

This TCR derives from a man aged 25 to 40 in good health and CMV-seropositive. Sequences were obtained from PBMCs. V and J are TRBV19 and TRBJ2-7, with TRBD1 matching over 7 bases. The CDR3 is CARIDRDGYEQYF. In nucleotides, the CDR3 is TGTGCCAGGATAGACAGGGACGGCTACGAGCAGTACTTC.